The T cell receptor beta chain described here comes from a study of circulating CD8 cells and anti-PD-1 response in melanoma. Each library started from about 15 ng of total RNA using the QIAseq Immune Repertoire TCR panel. A single record per CDR3 protein comes from TCRdb applying MiXCR to the reads. Among 550 to 700 distinct CDR3 sequences listed, 7.5% to 10% were seen once. Whole-study results and caveats: Expanded sorted subsets were checked for tumor reactivity using peptides.

By its share, this clonotype is large. What it recognizes is unknown. From live CD3+CD8+TCRalphabeta+ cells, four PD-1 and/or TIGIT subsets were sorted. This sequence was found in a human donor with melanoma. The sample consisted of CD8+ T cells from PBMCs, taken at baseline or after one month of anti-PD-1 therapy (not recorded which).

CDR3 sequence reads: CSVDRQTTSTGHEQFF. CDR3 sequence (DNA): TGCAGCGTTGACAGACAGACTACCTCAACGGGCCATGAGCAGTTCTTC. The J gene is TRBJ2-1, the V gene TRBV29-1, with D perhaps assigned TRBD1 or TRBD2 (5 bases each). The CDR3 has 16 amino acids. Trimming cost V 3 bases and J 8 bases, with 23 bases left between them. In germline, CDR1 is SQVTM, CDR2 ANQGSEA.